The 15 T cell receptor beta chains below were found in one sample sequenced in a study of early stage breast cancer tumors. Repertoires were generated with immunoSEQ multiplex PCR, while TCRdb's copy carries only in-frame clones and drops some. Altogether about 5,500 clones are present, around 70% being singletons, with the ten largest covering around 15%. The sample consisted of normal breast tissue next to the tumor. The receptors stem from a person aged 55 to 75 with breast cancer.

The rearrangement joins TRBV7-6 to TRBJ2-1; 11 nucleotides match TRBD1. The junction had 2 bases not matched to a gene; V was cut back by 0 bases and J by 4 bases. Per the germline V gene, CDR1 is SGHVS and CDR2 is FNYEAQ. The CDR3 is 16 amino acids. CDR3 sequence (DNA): TGTGCCAGCAGCTTAGCGGGACAGGGGGTGTACAATGAGCAGTTCTTC. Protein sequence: CASSLAGQGVYNEQFF.

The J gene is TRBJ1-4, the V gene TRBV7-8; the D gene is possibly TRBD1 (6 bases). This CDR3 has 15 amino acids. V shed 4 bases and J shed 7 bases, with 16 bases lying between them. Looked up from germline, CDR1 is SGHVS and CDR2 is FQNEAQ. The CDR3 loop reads CASSYLQGPSEKLFF. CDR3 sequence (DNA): TGTGCCAGCAGCTATTTACAGGGTCCTAGTGAAAAACTGTTTTTT.

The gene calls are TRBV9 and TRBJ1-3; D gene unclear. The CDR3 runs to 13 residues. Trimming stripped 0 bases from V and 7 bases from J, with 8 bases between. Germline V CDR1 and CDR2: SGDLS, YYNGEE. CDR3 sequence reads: CASSVGQMNTIYF. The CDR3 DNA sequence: TGTGCCAGCAGCGTAGGGCAGATGAACACCATATATTTT.

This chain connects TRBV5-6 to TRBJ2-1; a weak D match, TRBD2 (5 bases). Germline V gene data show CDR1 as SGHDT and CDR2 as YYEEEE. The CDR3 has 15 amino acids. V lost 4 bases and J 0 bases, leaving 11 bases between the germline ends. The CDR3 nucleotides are TGTGCCAGCAGCCCGGGATACAGCTCCTACAATGAGCAGTTCTTC. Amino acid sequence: CASSPGYSSYNEQFF.

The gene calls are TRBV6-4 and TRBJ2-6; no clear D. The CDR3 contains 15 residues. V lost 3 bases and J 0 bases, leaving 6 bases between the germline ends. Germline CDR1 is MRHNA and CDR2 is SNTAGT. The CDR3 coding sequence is TGTGCCAGCAGTGAAAGGGCCTCTGGGGCCAACGTCCTGACTTTC. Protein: CASSERASGANVLTF.

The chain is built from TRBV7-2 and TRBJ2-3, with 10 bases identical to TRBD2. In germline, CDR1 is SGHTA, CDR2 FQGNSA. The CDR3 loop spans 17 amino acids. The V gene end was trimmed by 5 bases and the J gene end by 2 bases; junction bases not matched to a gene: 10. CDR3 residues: CASSDTSGALVTDTQYF. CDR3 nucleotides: TGTGCCAGCAGCGACACTAGCGGGGCGTTGGTCACAGATACGCAGTATTTT.

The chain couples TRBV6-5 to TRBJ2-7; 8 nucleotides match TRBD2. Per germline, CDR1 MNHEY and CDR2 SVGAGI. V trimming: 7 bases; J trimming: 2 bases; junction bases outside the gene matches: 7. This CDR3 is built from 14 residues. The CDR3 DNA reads TGTGCCAGCACCAACACCGGGGGGGCCTACGAGCAGTACTTC. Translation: CASTNTGGAYEQYF.

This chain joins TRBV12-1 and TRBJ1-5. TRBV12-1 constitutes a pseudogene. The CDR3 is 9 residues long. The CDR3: CGYYQPQHF. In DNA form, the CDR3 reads TGTGGGTACTATCAGCCCCAGCATTTT.

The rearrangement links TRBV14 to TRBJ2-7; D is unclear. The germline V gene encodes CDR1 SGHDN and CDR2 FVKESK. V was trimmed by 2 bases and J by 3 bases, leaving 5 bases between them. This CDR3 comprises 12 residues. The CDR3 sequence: CASSQQVYEQYF. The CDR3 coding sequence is TGTGCCAGCAGCCAACAAGTCTACGAGCAGTACTTC.

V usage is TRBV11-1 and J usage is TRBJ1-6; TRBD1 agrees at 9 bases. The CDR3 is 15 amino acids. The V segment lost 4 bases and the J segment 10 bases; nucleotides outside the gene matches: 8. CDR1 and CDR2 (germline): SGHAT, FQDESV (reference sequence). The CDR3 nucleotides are TGTGCCAGCAGCTCGATGACAGGGGGTCTCTCACCCCTCCACTTT. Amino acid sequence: CASSSMTGGLSPLHF. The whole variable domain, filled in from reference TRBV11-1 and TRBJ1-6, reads EAEVAQSPRYKITEKSQAVAFWCDPISGHATLYWYRQILGQGPELLVQFQDESVVDDSQLPKDRFSAERLKGVDSTLKIQPAELGDSAMYLCASSSMTGGLSPLHFGNGTRLTVT.

CDR3 in DNA: TGTGCCAGCAGTGAAAATCCTAGAATCGGTGAGCAGTTCTTC. As protein: CASSENPRIGEQFF. The chain is built from TRBV6-1 and TRBJ2-1, with unresolved D. Trimming shortened V by 2 bases and J by 9 bases, and 14 bases separated the two germline ends. The germline CDR1 and CDR2 sequences are MNHNS and SASEGT. The CDR3 runs to 14 residues.

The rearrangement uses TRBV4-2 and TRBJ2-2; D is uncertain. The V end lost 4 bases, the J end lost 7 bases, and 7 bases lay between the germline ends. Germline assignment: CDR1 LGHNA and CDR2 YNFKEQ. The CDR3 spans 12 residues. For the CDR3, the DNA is TGTGCCAGCAGCCGATTCGGCGGGGAGCTGTTTTTT. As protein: CASSRFGGELFF.

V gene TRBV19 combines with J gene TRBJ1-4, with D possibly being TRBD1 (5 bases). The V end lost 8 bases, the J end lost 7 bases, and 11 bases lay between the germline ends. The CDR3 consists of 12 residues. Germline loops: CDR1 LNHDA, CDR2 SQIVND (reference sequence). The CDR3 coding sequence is TGTGCCAGTCAGGTCCAGGGTGAAAAACTGTTTTTT. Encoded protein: CASQVQGEKLFF.

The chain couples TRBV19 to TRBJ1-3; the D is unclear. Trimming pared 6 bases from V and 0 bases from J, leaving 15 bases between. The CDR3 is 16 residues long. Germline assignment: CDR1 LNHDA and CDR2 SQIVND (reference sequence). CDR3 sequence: CASSSGFGNSGNTIYF. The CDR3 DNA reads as TGTGCCAGTAGCTCCGGCTTCGGTAACTCTGGAAACACCATATATTTT.

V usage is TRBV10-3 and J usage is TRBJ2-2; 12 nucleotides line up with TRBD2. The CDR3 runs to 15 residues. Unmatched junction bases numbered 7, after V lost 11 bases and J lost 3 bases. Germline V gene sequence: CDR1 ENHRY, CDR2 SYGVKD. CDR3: CAVKTSGGYTGELFF. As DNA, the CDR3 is TGTGCCGTCAAGACTAGCGGGGGATACACCGGGGAGCTGTTTTTT.